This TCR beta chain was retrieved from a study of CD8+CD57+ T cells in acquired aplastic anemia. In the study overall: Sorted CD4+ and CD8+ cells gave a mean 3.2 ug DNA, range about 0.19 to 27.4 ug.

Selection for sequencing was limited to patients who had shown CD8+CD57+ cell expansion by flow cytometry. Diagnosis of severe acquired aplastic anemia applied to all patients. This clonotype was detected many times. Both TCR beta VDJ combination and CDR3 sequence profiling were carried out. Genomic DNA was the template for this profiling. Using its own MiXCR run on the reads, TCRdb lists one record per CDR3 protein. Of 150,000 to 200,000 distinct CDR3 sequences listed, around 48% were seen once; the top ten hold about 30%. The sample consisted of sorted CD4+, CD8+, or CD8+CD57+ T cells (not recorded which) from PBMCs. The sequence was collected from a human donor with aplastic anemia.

The CDR3 DNA sequence: TGTGCCAGCAGCCTCCCCGGGACGCCAGTAAACTATGGCTACACCTTC. Amino acids: CASSLPGTPVNYGYTF. The chain carries TRBV7-3 and TRBJ1-2; D is perhaps TRBD1 (5 bases). This CDR3 contains 16 residues. Trimming took 5 bases from V and 2 from J, leaving 18 bases between them. The germline gives CDR1 SGHTA, CDR2 FQGTGA.